The source of this TCR beta chain is a study of T cell responses to AZD1222 COVID-19 vaccine. The length of the CDR3 is 15 residues. V lost 2 bases, J lost 2 bases, and 3 bases stayed unmatched. CDR1 is LGHDT, CDR2 YNNKEL, per germline (reference sequence). Sequenced by immunoSEQ multiplex PCR; TCRdb stores in-frame clones only, minus some. The repertoire holds around 92,000 clones, with approximately 91% as singletons. The rearrangement joins TRBV3-1 (or the pseudogene TRBV3-2) to TRBJ1-3, with 7 positions matching TRBD1. This specimen was peripheral blood, taken on day 0 of AZD1222 vaccination. This TCR was recovered from an adult in good health. In DNA form, the CDR3 reads TGTGCCAGCAGCCAACGTACAGGGGCTGGAAACACCATATATTTT. It translates to CASSQRTGAGNTIYF.